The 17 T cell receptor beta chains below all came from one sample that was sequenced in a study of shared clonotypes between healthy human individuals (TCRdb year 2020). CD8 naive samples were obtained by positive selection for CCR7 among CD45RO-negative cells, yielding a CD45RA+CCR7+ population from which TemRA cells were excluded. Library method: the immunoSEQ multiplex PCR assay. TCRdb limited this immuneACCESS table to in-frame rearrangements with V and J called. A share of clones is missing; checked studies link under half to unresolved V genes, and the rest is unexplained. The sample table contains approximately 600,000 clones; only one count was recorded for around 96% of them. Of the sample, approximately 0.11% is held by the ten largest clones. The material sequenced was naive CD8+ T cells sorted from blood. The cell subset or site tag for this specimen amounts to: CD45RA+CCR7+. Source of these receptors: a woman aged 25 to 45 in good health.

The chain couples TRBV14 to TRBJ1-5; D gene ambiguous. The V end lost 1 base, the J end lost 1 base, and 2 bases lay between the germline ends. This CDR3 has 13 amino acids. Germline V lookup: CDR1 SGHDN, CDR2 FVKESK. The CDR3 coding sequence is TGTGCCAGCAGCCAAGGCAGCAATCAGCCCCAGCATTTT. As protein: CASSQGSNQPQHF.

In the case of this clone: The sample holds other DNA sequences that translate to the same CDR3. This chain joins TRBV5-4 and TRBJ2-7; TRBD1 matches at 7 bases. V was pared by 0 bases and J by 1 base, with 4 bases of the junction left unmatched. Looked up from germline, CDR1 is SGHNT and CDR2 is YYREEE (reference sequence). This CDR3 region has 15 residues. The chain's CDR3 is CASSLDRGGSYEQYF. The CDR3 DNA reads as TGTGCCAGCAGCTTGGACAGGGGCGGGTCCTACGAGCAGTACTTC.

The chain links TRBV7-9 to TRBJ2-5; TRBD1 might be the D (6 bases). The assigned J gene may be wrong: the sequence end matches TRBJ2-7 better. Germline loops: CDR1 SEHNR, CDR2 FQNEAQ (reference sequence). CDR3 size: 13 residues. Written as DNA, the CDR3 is TGTGCCAGCAGCCCGGGGACATCGTACGAGCAGTACTTC. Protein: CASSPGTSYEQYF.

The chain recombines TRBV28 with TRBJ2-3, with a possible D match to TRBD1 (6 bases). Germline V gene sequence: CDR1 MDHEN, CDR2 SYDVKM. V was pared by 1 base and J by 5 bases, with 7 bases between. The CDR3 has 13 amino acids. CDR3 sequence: CASSLSTGDTQYF. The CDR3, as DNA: TGTGCCAGCAGTTTATCGACAGGAGATACGCAGTATTTT. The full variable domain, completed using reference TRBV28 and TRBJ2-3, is DVKVTQSSRYLVKRTGEKVFLECVQDMDHENMFWYRQDPGLGLRLIYFSYDVKMKEKGDIPEGYSVSREKKERFSLILESASTNQTSMYLCASSLSTGDTQYFGPGTRLTVL.

The CDR3 nucleotides are TGTGCCAGCTCCGAGGGGACTAGCGGCTACGAGCAGTACTTC. Translated, it gives CASSEGTSGYEQYF. V is TRBV7-2 and J is TRBJ2-7; TRBD2 matches 11 bases. This CDR3 comprises 14 residues. CDR1 is SGHTA, CDR2 FQGNSA, per germline. V dropped 8 bases and J dropped 3; count of bases not matched to a gene: 6.

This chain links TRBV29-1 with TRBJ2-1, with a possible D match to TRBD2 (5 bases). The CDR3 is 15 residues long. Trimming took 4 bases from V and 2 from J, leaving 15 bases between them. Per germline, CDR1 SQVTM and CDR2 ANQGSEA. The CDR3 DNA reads TGCAGCGTTGTGGGAGAACAAGGAACCTACAATGAGCAGTTCTTC. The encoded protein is CSVVGEQGTYNEQFF.

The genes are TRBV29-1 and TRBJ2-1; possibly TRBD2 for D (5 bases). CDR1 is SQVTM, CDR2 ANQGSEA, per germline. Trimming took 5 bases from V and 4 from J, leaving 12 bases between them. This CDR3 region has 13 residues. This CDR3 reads CSVLGSRYNEQFF. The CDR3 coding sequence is TGCAGCGTTTTAGGGAGTCGTTACAATGAGCAGTTCTTC.

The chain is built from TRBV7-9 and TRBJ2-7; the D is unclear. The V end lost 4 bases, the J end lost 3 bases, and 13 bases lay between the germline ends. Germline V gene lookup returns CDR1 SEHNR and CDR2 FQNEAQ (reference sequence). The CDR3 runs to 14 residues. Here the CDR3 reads CASSSTIFLYEQYF. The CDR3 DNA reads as TGTGCCAGCAGCTCCACCATTTTTCTCTACGAGCAGTACTTC.

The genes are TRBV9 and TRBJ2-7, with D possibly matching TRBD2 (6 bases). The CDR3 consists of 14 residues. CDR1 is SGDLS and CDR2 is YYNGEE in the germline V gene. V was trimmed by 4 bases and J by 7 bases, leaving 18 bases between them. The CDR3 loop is CASSPSRGMREQYF. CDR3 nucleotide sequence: TGTGCCAGCAGCCCAAGCCGGGGGATGAGGGAGCAGTACTTC.

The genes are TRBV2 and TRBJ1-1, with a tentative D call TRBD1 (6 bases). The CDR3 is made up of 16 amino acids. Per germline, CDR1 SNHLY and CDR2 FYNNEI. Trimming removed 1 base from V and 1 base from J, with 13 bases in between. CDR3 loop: CASSEGRDRTNTEAFF. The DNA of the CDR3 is TGTGCCAGCAGTGAAGGTCGCGACAGGACGAACACTGAAGCTTTCTTT.

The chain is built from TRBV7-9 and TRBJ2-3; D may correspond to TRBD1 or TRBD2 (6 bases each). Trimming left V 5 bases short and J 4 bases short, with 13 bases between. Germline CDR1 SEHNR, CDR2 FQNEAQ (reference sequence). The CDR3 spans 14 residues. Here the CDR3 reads CASSHSGASDTQYF. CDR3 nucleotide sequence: TGTGCCAGCAGCCATTCGGGGGCGTCAGATACGCAGTATTTT. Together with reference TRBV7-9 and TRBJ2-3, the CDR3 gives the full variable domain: DTGVSQNPRHKITKRGQNVTFRCDPISEHNRLYWYRQTLGQGPEFLTYFQNEAQLEKSRLLSDRFSAERPKGSFSTLEIQRTEQGDSAMYLCASSHSGASDTQYFGPGTRLTVL.

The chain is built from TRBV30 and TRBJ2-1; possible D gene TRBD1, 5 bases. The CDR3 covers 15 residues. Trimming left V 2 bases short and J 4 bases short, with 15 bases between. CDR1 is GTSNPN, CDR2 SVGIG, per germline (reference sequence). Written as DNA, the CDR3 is TGTGCCTGGAGTACAACGATGGGGCGGTACAATGAGCAGTTCTTC. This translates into CAWSTTMGRYNEQFF.

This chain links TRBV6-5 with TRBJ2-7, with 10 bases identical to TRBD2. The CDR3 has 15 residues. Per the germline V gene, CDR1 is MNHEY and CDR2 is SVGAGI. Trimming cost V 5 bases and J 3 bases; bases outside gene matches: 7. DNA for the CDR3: TGTGCCAGCAGTACCCTAGCGGGAGTTTTCTACGAGCAGTACTTC. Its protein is CASSTLAGVFYEQYF.

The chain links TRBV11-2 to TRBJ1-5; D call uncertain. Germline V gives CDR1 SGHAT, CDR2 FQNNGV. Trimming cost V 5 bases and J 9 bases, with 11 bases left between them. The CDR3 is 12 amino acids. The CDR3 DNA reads TGTGCCAGCAGCGTAGCCGGAGGGCCCCAGCATTTT. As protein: CASSVAGGPQHF.

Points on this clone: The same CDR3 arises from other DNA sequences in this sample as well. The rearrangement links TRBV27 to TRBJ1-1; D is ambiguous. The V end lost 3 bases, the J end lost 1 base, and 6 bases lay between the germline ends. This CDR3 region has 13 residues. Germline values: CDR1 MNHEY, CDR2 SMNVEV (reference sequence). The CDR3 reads CASSFAGNTEAFF. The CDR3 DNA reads TGTGCCAGCAGTTTCGCAGGGAACACTGAAGCTTTCTTT.

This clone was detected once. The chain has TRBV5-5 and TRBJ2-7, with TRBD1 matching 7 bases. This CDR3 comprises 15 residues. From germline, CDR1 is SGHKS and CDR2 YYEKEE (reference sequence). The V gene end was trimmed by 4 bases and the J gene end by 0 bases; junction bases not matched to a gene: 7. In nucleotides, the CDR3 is TGTGCCAGCAGCACCACGGACAGGCGCTCCTACGAGCAGTACTTC. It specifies CASSTTDRRSYEQYF.

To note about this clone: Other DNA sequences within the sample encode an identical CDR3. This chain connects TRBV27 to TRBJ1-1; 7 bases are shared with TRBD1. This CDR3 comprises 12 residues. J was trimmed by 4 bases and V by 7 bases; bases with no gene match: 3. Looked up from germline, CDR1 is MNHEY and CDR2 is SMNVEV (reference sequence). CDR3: CASNSGGTEAFF. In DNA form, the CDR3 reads TGTGCCAGCAACTCAGGGGGCACTGAAGCTTTCTTT.